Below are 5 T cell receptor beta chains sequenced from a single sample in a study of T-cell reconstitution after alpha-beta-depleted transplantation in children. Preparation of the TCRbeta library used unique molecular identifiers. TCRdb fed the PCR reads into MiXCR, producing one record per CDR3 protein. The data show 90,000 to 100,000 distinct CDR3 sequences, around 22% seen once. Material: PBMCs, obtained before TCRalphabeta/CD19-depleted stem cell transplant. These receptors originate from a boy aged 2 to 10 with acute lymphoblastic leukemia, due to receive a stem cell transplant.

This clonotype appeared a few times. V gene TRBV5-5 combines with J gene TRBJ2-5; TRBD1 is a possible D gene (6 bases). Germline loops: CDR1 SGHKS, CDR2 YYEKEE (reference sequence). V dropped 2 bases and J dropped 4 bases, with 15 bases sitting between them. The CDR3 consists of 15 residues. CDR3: CASSFQGSWGETQYF. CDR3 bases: TGTGCCAGCAGCTTCCAGGGGTCTTGGGGAGAGACCCAGTACTTC. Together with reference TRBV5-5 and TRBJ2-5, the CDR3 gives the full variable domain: DAGVTQSPTHLIKTRGQQVTLRCSPISGHKSVSWYQQVLGQGPQFIFQYYEKEERGRGNFPDRFSARQFPNYSSELNVNALLLGDSALYLCASSFQGSWGETQYFGPGTRLLVL.

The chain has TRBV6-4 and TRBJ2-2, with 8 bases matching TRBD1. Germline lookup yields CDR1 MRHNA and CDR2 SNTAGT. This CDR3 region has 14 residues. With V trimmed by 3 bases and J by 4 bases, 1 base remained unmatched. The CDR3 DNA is TGTGCCAGCAGTGAACAGGGGGGCACCGGGGAGCTGTTTTTT. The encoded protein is CASSEQGGTGELFF.

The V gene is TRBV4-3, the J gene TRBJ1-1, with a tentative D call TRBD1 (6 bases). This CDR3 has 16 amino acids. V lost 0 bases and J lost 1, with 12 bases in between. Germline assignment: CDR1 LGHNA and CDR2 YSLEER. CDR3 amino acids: CASSQDDRRPNTEAFF. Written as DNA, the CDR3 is TGCGCCAGCAGCCAAGACGACAGGCGCCCGAACACTGAAGCTTTCTTT.

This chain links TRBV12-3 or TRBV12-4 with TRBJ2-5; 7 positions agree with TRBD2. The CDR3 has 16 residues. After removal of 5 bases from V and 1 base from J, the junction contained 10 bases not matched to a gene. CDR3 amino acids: CASSRSSGGTQETQYF. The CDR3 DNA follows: TGTGCCAGCAGTCGTTCTAGCGGAGGGACCCAAGAGACCCAGTACTTC.

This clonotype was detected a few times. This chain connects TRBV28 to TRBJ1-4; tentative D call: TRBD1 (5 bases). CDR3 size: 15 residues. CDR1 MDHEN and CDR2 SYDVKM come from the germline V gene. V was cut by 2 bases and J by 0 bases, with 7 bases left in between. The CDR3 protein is CASSLDSATNEKLFF. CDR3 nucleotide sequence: TGTGCCAGCAGTTTAGACAGTGCAACTAATGAAAAACTGTTTTTT.